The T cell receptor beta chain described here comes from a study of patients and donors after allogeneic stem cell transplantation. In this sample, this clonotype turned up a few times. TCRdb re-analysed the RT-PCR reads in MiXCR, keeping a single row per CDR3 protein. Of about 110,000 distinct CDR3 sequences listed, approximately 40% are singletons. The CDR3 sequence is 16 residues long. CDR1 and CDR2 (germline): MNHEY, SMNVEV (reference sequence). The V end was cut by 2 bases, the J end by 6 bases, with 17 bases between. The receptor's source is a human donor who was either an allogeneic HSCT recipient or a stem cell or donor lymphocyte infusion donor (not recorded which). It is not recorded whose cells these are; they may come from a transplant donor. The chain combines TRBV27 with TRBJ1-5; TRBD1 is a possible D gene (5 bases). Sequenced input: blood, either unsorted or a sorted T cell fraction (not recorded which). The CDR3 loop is CASSLTASGGGQPQHF. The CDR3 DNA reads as TGTGCCAGCAGTTTAACGGCCAGCGGGGGAGGTCAGCCCCAGCATTTT.